These T cell receptor beta chains were read from a single sample in a study of T cells in Graves' hyperthyroidism and ophthalmopathy. MiXCR was run by TCRdb on the multiplex PCR reads, yielding one entry per CDR3 protein. Of hundreds of thousands of distinct CDR3 sequences in the sample, roughly 15% were seen once. Sample: blood. The receptors derive from a woman aged 40 to 55 with Graves' ophthalmopathy. CDR3s leave out the opening cysteine and the closing phenylalanine or tryptophan.

TRBV27	TRBJ2-3	ASSLLRQGAGTDTQY
TRBV15	TRBJ2-7	ATSRGGTPSYEQY
TRBV7-2	TRBJ2-2	ASSLRSFFPNTGELF
TRBV7-2	TRBJ2-7	ASSFMGLGGSSYEQY
TRBV20-1	TRBJ2-1	SVNRGGTYNEQF
TRBV6-1	TRBJ2-3	ASSEAGGRDTQY
TRBV20-1	TRBJ2-6	SARDSRANVLT
TRBV20-1	TRBJ1-6	SARDPRDSYNSPLH
TRBV19	TRBJ2-1	ASSFLWYSPNEQF
TRBV5-6	TRBJ2-3	ASSLVTTVADGPSTDTQY
TRBV2	TRBJ2-1	ASSGLDNEQF
TRBV6-1	TRBJ2-1	ASRTSGNRNEQF
TRBV5-5	TRBJ1-1	ASSWGTATEAF
TRBV29-1	TRBJ1-1	SVEDVFGGQVAF
TRBV14	TRBJ2-1	ASSPGFYEQF
TRBV6-5	TRBJ2-2	ASSYSEGSANTGELF
TRBV18	TRBJ2-1	ASSEQGSYNEQF
TRBV24-1	TRBJ2-3	ATSSSGSISDTQY
TRBV12-3/TRBV12-4	TRBJ1-2	ASSLYLGSTNGYT
TRBV6-1	TRBJ2-3	ASRGGRAEGSADTQY
TRBV5-6	TRBJ2-1	ASSSGTARGNEQF
TRBV19	TRBJ1-6	ASRQGAADNSPLH
TRBV10-3	TRBJ2-7	AISAGTGSYEQY
TRBV13	TRBJ2-2	ASSFLAGAHTGELF
TRBV5-1	TRBJ2-5	ASRESGTGEETQY
TRBV6-1	TRBJ2-3	ASSQQGPDTQY